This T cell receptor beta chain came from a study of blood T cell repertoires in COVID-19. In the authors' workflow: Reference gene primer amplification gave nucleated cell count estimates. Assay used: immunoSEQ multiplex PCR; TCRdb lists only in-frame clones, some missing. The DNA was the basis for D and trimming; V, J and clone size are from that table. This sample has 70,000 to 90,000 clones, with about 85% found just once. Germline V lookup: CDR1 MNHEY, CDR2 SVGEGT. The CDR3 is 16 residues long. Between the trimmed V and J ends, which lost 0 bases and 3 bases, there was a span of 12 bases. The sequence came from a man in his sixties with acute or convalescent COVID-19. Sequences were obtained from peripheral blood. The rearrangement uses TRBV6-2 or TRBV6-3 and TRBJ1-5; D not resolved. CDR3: CASSYSEQSYNQPQHF. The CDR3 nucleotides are TGTGCCAGCAGTTACTCAGAACAGAGTTACAATCAGCCCCAGCATTTT.